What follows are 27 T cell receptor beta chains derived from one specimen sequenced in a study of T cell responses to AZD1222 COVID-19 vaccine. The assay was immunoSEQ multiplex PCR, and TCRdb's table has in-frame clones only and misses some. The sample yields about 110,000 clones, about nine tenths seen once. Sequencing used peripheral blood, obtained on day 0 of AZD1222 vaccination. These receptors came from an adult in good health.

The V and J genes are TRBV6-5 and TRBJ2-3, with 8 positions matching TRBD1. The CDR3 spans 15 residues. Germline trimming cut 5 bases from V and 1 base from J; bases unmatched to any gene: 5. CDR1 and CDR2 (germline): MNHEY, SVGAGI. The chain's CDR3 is CASSQPGQGTDTQYF. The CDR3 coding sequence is TGTGCCAGCAGTCAACCGGGACAGGGCACAGATACGCAGTATTTT.

CDR3 loop: CAGGDSSTDTQYF. DNA for the CDR3: TGTGCCGGGGGAGACTCTAGCACAGATACGCAGTATTTT. The chain joins TRBV28 to TRBJ2-3, with D perhaps being TRBD1 or TRBD2 (5 bases each). This CDR3 is 13 amino acids long. Germline CDR1 and CDR2: MDHEN and SYDVKM. Trimming took off 11 bases at V and 0 bases at J, with 12 bases between the two ends.

The CDR3 coding sequence is TGCGCCAGCAGCATCACAGGGGGCGATGAAGCTTTCTTT. This translates into CASSITGGDEAFF. This chain uses TRBV5-1 with TRBJ1-1; 9 nucleotides align to TRBD1. Per the germline V gene, CDR1 is SGHRS and CDR2 is YFSETQ. Losses at the gene ends were 4 bases for V and 7 bases for J; bases not matched to a gene: 5. The CDR3 is 13 residues long.

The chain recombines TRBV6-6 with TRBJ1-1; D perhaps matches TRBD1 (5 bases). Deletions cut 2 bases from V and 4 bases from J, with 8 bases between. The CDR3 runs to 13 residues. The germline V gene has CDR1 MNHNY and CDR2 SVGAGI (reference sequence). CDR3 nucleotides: TGTGCCAGCAGTTACAGTACAGGCACTGAAGCTTTCTTT. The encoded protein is CASSYSTGTEAFF.

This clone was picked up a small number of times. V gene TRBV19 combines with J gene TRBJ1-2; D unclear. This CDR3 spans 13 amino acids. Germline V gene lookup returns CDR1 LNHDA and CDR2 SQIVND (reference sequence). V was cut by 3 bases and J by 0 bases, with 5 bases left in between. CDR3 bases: TGTGCCAGTAGTATCGTAGCTAACTATGGCTACACCTTC. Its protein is CASSIVANYGYTF.

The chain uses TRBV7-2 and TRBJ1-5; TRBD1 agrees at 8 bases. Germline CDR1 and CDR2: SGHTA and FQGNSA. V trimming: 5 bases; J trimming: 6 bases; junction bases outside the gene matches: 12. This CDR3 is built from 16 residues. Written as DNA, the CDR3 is TGTGCCAGCAGCCCCCGGACAGGGACGTTGTCTCAGCCCCAGCATTTT. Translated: CASSPRTGTLSQPQHF.

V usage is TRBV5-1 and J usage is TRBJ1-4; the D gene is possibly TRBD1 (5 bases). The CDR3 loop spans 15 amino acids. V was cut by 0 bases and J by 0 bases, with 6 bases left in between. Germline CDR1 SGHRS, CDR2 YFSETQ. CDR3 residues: CASSLGGPTNEKLFF. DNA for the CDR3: TGCGCCAGCAGCTTGGGGGGACCAACTAATGAAAAACTGTTTTTT.

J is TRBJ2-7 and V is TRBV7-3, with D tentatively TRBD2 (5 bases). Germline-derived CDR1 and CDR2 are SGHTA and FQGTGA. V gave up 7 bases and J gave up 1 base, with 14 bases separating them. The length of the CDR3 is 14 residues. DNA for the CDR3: TGTGCCAGCATGGCTAGCCCTCAATCCTACGAGCAGTACTTC. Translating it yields CASMASPQSYEQYF.

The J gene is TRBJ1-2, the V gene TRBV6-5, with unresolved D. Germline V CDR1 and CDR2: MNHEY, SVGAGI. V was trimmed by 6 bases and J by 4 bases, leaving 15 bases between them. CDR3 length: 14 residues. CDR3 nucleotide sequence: TGTGCCAGCAGCTCGGACGCTCGGGGCTATGGCTACACCTTC. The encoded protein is CASSSDARGYGYTF.

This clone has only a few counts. This CDR3 is CASSLSGQVNQPQHF. The CDR3 DNA sequence: TGCGCCAGCAGCCTCAGCGGACAGGTCAATCAGCCCCAGCATTTT. The genes are TRBV4-1 and TRBJ1-5; 7 bases align to TRBD1. This CDR3 has 15 amino acids. V gave up 4 bases and J gave up 3 bases; unmatched junction bases: 6. From germline, CDR1 is MGHRA and CDR2 YSYEKL.

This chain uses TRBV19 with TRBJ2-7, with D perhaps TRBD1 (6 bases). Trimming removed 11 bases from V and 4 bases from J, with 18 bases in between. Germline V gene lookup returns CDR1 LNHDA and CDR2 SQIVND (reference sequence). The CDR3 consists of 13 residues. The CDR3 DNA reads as TGTGCCGTAGGGACATTGGGGACGTACGAGCAGTACTTC. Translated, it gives CAVGTLGTYEQYF. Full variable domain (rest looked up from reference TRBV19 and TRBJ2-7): DGGITQSPKYLFRKEGQNVTLSCEQNLNHDAMYWYRQDPGQGLRLIYYSQIVNDFQKGDIAEGYSVSREKKESFPLTVTSAQKNPTAFYLCAVGTLGTYEQYFGPGTRLTVT.

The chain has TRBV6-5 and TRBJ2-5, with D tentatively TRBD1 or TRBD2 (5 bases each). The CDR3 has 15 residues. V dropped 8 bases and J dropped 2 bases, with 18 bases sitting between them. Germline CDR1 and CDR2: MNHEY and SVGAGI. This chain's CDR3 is CASGRPTGTQETQYF. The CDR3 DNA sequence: TGTGCCAGCGGGAGACCGACGGGGACGCAAGAGACCCAGTACTTC.

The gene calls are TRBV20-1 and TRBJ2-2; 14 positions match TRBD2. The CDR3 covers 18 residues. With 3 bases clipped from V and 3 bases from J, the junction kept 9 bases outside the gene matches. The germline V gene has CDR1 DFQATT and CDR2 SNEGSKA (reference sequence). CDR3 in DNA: TGCAGTGCTAGTACCCTTCCGGGACTAGCGGGAGACACCGGGGAGCTGTTTTTT. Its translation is CSASTLPGLAGDTGELFF.

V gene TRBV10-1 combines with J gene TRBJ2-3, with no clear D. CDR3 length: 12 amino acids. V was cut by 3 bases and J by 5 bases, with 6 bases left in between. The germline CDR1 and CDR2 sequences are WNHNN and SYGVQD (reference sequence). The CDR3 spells CASSDSGDTQYF. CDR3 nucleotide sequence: TGCGCCAGCAGTGACTCCGGAGATACGCAGTATTTT.

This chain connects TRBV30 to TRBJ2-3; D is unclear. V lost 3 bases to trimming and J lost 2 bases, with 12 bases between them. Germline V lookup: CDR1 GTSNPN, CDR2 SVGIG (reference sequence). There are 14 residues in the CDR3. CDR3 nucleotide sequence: TGTGCCTGGAGCCCGGCTTCGACCACAGATACGCAGTATTTT. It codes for CAWSPASTTDTQYF.

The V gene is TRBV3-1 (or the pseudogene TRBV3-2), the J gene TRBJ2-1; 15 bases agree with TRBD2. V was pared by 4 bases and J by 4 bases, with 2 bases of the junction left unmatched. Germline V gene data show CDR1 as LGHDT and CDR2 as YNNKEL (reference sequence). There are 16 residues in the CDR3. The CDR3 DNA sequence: TGTGCCAGCAGCCGCGGACTAGCGGGAGGGTACAATGAGCAGTTCTTC. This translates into CASSRGLAGGYNEQFF.

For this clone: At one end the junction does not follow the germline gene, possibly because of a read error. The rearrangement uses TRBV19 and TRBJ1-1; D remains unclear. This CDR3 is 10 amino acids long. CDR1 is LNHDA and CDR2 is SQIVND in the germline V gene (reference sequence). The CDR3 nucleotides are TGTGCCAGTAGCCTCGGGCTACCGCACTTT. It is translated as CASSLGLPHF.

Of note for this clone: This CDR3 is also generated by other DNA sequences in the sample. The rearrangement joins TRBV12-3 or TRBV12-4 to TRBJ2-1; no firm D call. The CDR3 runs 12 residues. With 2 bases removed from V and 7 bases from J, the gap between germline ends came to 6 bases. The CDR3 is CASSLLGNEQFF. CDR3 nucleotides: TGTGCCAGCAGTTTATTGGGGAATGAGCAGTTCTTC.

CDR3: CASSSPGQASNQPQHF. The DNA for the CDR3 is TGTGCCAGCAGTTCACCCGGACAGGCGAGCAATCAGCCCCAGCATTTT. The chain joins TRBV28 to TRBJ1-5, with 7 bases that match TRBD1. Unmatched junction bases numbered 7, after V lost 4 bases and J lost 1 base. The CDR3 is 16 amino acids. CDR1 and CDR2 (germline): MDHEN, SYDVKM.

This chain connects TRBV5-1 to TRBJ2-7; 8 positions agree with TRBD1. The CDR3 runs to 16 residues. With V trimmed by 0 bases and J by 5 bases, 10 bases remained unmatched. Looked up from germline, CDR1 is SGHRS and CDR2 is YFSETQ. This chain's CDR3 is CASSLELGQGIDEQYF. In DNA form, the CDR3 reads TGCGCCAGCAGCTTGGAACTAGGACAGGGAATTGACGAGCAGTACTTC.

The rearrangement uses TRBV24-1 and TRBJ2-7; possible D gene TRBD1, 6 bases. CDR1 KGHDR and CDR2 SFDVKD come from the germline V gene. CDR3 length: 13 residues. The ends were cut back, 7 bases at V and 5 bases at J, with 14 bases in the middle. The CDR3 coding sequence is TGTGCCACCAGAGGGACATACGGGGACGAGCAGTACTTC. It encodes CATRGTYGDEQYF.

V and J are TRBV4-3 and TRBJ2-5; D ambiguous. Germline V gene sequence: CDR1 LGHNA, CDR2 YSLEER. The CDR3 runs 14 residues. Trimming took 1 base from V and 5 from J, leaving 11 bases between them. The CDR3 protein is CASSQALIRETQYF. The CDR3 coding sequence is TGCGCCAGCAGCCAAGCGCTCATTCGGGAGACCCAGTACTTC.

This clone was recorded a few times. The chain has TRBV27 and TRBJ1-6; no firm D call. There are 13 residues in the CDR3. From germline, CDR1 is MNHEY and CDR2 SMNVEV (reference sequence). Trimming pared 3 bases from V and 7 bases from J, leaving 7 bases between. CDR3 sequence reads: CASSLSPNSPLHF. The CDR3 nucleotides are TGTGCCAGCAGTTTGTCGCCCAATTCACCCCTCCACTTT.

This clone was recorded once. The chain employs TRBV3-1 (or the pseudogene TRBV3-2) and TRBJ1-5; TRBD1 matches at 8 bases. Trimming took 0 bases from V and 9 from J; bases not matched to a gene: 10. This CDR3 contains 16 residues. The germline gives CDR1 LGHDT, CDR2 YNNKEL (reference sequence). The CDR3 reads CASSQDIGQGPRPQHF. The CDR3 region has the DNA TGTGCCAGCAGCCAAGATATAGGACAGGGCCCGAGGCCCCAGCATTTT.

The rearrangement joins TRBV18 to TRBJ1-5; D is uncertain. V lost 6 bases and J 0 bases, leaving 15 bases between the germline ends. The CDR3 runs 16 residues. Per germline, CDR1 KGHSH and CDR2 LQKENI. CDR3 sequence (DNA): TGTGCCAGCTCGCGTCAAAGGACGGATAGCAATCAGCCCCAGCATTTT. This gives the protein CASSRQRTDSNQPQHF.

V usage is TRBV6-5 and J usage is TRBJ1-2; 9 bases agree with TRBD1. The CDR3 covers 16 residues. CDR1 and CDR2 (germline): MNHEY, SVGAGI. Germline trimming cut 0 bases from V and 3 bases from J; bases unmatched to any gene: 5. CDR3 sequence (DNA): TGTGCCAGCAGTTACTCAGGACAGGGGTTTGACTATGGCTACACCTTC. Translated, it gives CASSYSGQGFDYGYTF.

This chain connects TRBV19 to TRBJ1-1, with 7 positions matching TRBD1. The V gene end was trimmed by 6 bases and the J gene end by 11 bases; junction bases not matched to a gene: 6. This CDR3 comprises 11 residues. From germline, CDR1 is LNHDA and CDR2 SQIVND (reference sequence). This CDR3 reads CASRDREFAFF. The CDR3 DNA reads TGTGCCAGTAGAGACAGGGAGTTTGCTTTCTTT.